Included here is one T cell receptor (beta chain) sequence, with context. A clone one base away is much larger, so this may be a read error. These data are taken from a study of CD8+CD57+ T cells in acquired aplastic anemia. By flow cytometry, patients selected for sequencing had shown an expansion of CD8+CD57+ cells. From germline, CDR1 is LGHNA and CDR2 YNFKEQ. The CDR3 runs to 16 residues. Using genomic DNA as the template, TCR beta VDJ and CDR3 profiling was carried out. Via MiXCR, TCRdb re-called the reads, giving one row per CDR3 protein. The profile shows around 180,000 distinct CDR3 sequences, less than 60% of them singletons.

The sequenced sample consisted of sorted CD4+, CD8+, or CD8+CD57+ T cells (not recorded which) from PBMCs. This receptor was obtained from a human donor with aplastic anemia. V gene TRBV4-2 combines with J gene TRBJ2-1; 13 nucleotides align to TRBD2. The CDR3: CASSQTSGGGDNEQLF. In DNA form, the CDR3 reads TGTGCCAGCAGCCAAACTAGCGGGGGGGGTGACAATGAGCAGCTCTTC.